Sequencing of this T cell receptor beta chain was carried out in a study of OX40 agonist ivuxolimab in advanced cancers. Regarding the complete study: Ivuxolimab was a fully human IgG2 agonistic monoclonal antibody targeting the costimulatory receptor OX40 (CD134). Intravenous ivuxolimab was administered to patients every 2 weeks at six dose levels: 0.01, 0.1, 0.3, 1.5, 3 and 10 mg/kg. Among the roughly 52 dose-escalation patients, approximately 20 had hepatocellular carcinoma, roughly 15 melanoma, 9 renal cell carcinoma and 9 head and neck cancer. A male proportion of approximately 83% and a mean age of roughly 55 years, ranging from roughly 23 to 80, were recorded for the dose-escalation cohort. Prior anti-PD-1, anti-PD-L1 or anti-CTLA-4 therapy was permitted, and checkpoint inhibitors had been received by around 40% of dose-escalation patients. Partial responses occurred in three dose-escalation patients, of whom one had hepatocellular carcinoma and two had cutaneous melanoma. The purpose of peripheral TCRbeta sequencing was to test whether ivuxolimab changed TCR sequence diversity and led to clonal T-cell expansion. The paper reports the monotherapy dose-escalation portion (N of about 50 patients) of the phase I ivuxolimab trial. Results and caveats for the whole study, not just this receptor: Low levels of normalized T-cell clonal expansion were also seen in some patients who did not respond. Antigen specificity was not determined for the clonally expanded peripheral T cells. Partial responders in the 0.1-3.0 mg/kg groups had among the lowest normalized peripheral clonal expansion, especially among CD8+ T cells. At doses of 0.1 to 3.0 mg/kg, clonal expansion of both CD4+ and CD8+ T cells in blood was seen between baseline and week 6. After ivuxolimab, more expanded clones were found on average in CD8+ T cells than in CD4+ T cells.

To sequence the TCRbeta CDR3 region, genomic DNA was isolated from the sorted cells. TCRbeta CDR3 regions were sequenced using the immunoSEQ Assay. Imported from immuneACCESS, the table was reduced by TCRdb to in-frame sequences with V and J called. These copies leave out some clones; in studies compared against another copy, an unresolved V gene accounts for under half, and the cause of the remainder is not known. The sample has about 70,000 clones on record, 65% to 85% of them singletons. Jointly, the top ten make up approximately 5% of the sample. Note on this clone: No cognate antigen has been identified for it. There are no base qualities to consult, and no much larger clone falls within one base.

The CDR3 covers 15 residues, taking in both the cysteine and the phenylalanine. Of all the DNA, just the CDR3 is kept, 45 bases in frame from base 1. At the junction V is shortened by 2 bases and J by 6 bases; bases outside the gene matches: 5. The germline V gene encodes CDR1 SGHRS and CDR2 YFSETQ. The trial excluded patients who had a history of autoimmune disease or were on systemic immunosuppression. Peripheral blood for TCR sequencing was collected from all dose cohorts at baseline, on cycle 4 day 1, and on cycle 7 day 1. Samples were obtained from an open-label, multicenter, first-in-human phase I dose-escalation trial of ivuxolimab. Adults with locally advanced or metastatic melanoma, renal cell, hepatocellular, or head and neck squamous cell carcinoma were enrolled in the trial. CD4+ and CD8+ T cells were sorted separately from peripheral blood before TCR sequencing.

This sequence uses TRBV5-1 and TRBJ2-2, and 9 junction bases match TRBD1. This receptor was taken from an adult with an advanced solid tumor such as melanoma, head and neck, liver or kidney cancer. The sample here was CD4+ or CD8+ T cells sorted from blood, taken in a trial of the OX40 agonist ivuxolimab. CDR3 sequence: CASSLTGQGPGELFF. The sequenced DNA is TGCGCCAGCAGCTTAACGGGACAGGGTCCCGGGGAGCTGTTTTTT.